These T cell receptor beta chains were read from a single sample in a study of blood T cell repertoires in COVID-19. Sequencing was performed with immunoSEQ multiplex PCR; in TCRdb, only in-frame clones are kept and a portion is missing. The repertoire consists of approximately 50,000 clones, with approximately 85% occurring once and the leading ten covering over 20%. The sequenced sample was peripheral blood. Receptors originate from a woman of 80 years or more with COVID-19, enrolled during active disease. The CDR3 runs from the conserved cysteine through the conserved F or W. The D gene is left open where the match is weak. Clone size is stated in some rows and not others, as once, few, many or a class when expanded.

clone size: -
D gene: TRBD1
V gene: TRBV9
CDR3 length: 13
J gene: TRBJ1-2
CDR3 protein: CASSVGQGYGYTF
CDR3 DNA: TGTGCCAGCAGCGTAGGACAGGGGTATGGCTACACCTTC

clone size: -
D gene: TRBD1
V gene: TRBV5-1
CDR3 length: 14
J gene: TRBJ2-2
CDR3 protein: CASSAQGASGELFF
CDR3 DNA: TGCGCCAGCAGTGCCCAGGGGGCTAGCGGGGAGCTGTTTTTT

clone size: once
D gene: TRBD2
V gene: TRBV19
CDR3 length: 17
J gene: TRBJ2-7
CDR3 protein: CASRRSGDLRGVYEQYF
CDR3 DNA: TGTGCCAGTAGGAGGTCGGGGGACCTCCGGGGGGTTTACGAGCAGTACTTC

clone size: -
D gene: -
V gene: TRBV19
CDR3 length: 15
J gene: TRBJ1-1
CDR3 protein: CASSPFPEIHTEAFF
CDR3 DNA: TGTGCCAGTAGTCCGTTTCCCGAGATTCACACTGAAGCTTTCTTT

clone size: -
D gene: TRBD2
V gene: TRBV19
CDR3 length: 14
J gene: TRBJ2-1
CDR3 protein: CASSKRGERGEQFF
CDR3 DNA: TGTGCCAGTAGTAAACGAGGGGAGCGGGGTGAGCAGTTCTTC

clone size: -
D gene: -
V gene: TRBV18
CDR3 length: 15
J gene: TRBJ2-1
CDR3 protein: CASSPQRVSYNEQFF
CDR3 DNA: TGTGCCAGCTCACCACAGCGAGTTTCCTACAATGAGCAGTTCTTC

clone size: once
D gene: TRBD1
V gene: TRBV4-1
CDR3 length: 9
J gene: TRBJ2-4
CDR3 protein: CPSRDRGPF
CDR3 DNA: TGCCCCAGTAGGGACAGGGGTCCATTC

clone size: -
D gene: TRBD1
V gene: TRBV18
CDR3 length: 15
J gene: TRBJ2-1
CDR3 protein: CASSPAGQGGNEQFF
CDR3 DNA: TGTGCCAGCTCCCCTGCGGGACAGGGAGGGAATGAGCAGTTCTTC

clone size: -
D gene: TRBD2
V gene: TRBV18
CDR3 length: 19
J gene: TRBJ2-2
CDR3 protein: CASASLGLAGVGNTGELFF
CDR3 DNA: TGTGCCAGCGCGTCCTTGGGACTAGCGGGAGTTGGGAACACCGGGGAGCTGTTTTTT

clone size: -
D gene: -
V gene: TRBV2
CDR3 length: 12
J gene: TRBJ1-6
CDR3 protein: CASGHYNSPLHF
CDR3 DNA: TGTGCCAGCGGGCACTATAATTCACCCCTCCACTTT

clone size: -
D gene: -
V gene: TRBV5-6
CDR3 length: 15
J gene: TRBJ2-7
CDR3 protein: CASSSYRDFLYEQYF
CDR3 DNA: TGTGCCAGCAGCTCCTACCGGGACTTTCTGTACGAGCAGTACTTC

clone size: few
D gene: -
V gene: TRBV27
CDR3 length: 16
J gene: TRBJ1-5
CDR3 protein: CASTATMGLRNQPQHF
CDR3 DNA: TGTGCCAGCACCGCTACCATGGGACTCCGCAATCAGCCCCAGCATTTT

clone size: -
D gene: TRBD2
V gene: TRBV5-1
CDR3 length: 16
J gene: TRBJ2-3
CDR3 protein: CASSSLAGGTTDTQYF
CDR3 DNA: TGCGCCAGCAGCTCACTAGCGGGAGGCACCACAGATACGCAGTATTTT

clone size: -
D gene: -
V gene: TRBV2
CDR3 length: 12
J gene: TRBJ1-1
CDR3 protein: CASREGPHEAFF
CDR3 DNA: TGTGCCAGCAGGGAGGGACCTCATGAAGCTTTCTTT

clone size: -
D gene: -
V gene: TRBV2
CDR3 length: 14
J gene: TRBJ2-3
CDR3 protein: CASSKGLGTDTQYF
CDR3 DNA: TGTGCCAGCAGTAAGGGGCTAGGTACAGATACGCAGTATTTT

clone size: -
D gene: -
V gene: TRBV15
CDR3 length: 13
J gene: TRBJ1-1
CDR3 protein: CATSRDRGQEAFF
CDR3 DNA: TGTGCCACCAGCAGAGATAGGGGTCAAGAAGCTTTCTTT

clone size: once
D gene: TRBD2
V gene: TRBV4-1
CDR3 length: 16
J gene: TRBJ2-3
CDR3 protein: CASSGVQRGSTDTQYF
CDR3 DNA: TGCGCCAGCAGCGGGGTCCAGCGGGGTAGCACAGATACGCAGTATTTT

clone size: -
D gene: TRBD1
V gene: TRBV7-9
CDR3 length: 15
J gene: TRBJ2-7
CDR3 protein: CASSLGLGQGYEQYF
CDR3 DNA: TGTGCCAGCAGCTTAGGTCTAGGACAGGGCTACGAGCAGTACTTC

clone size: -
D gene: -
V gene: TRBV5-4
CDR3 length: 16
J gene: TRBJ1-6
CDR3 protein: CASSQSSSSYNSPLHF
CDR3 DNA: TGTGCCAGCAGCCAATCCTCGAGCTCCTATAATTCACCCCTCCACTTT

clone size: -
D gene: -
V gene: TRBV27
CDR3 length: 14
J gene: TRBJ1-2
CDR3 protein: CASSLSRQHHGYTF
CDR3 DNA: TGTGCCAGCAGTTTATCGAGACAGCATCATGGCTACACCTTC

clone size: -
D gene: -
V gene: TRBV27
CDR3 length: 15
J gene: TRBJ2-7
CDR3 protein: CASSSPAASHYEQYF
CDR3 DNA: TGTGCCAGCAGTTCCCCGGCGGCATCTCACTACGAGCAGTACTTC

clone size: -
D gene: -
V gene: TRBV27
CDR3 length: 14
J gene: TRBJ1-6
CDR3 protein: CASSPTQMASPLHF
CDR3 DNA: TGTGCCAGCAGTCCCACACAGATGGCGTCACCCCTCCACTTT

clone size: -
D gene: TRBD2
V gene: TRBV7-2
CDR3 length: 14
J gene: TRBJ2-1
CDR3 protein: CASSPMGLAGGSFF
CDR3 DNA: TGTGCCAGCAGCCCGATGGGACTAGCGGGAGGGTCTTTCTTC

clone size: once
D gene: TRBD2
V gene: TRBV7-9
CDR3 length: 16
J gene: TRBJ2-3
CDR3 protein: CASRRGLADRTDTQYF
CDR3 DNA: TGTGCCAGCAGGCGAGGACTAGCGGACCGCACAGATACGCAGTATTTT

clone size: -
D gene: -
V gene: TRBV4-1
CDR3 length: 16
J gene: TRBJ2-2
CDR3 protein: CASSQDAGAWSGELFF
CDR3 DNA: TGCGCCAGCAGCCAAGATGCAGGGGCATGGTCCGGGGAGCTGTTTTTT

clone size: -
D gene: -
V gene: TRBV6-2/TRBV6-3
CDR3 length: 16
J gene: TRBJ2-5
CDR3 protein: CASSSPMRVNQETQYF
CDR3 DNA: TGTGCCAGCAGTTCCCCAATGAGAGTGAATCAAGAGACCCAGTACTTC

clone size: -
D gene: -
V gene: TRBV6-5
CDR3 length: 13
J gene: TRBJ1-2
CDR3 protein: CASSSQTNYGYTF
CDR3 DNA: TGTGCCAGCAGTTCCCAGACAAACTATGGCTACACCTTC